This TCR beta chain was found in a study of graft-versus-host responses after intestinal transplantation. This clone showed up just once. The antigen is undetermined. The CDR3 runs to 13 residues. Germline V gene sequence: CDR1 GTSNPN, CDR2 SVGIG (reference sequence). Trimming took off 1 base at V and 4 bases at J, with 8 bases between the two ends. The assay was immunoSEQ multiplex PCR, and TCRdb's table has in-frame clones only and misses some. The table lists around 100,000 clones, approximately 84% of them singletons. The receptor's source is a human donor who was the organ donor for an intestinal transplant. V and J are TRBV30 and TRBJ1-3, with D tentatively TRBD1 (5 bases). The sequences come from unstimulated CD4+ T cells sorted from spleen or lymph node cells, collected before transplant. The CDR3 DNA reads TGTGCCTGGAGTGGGGGACCCGGAAACACCATATATTTT. Encoded protein: CAWSGGPGNTIYF. Combining the CDR3 with reference TRBV30 and TRBJ1-3 gives the whole variable domain SQTIHQWPATLVQPVGSPLSLECTVEGTSNPNLYWYRQAAGRGLQLLFYSVGIGQISSEVPQNLSASRPQDRQFILSSKKLLLSDSGFYLCAWSGGPGNTIYFGEGSWLTVV.